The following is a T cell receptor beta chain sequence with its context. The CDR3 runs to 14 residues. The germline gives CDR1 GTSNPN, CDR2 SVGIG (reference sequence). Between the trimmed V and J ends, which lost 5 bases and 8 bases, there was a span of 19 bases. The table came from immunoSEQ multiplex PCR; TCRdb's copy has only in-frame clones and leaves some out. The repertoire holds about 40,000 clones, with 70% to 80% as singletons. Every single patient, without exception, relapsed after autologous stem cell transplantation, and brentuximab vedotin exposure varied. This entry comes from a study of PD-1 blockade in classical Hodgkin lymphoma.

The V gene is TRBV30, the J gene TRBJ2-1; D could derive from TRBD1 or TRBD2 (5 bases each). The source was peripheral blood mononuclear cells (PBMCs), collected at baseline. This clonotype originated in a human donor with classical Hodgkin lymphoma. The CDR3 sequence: CAWAVGAGRYEQFF. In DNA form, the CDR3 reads TGTGCCTGGGCTGTCGGGGCGGGTAGGTATGAGCAGTTCTTC.